A selection of T cell receptor beta chains follows, all from one sample in a study of T cell responses to AZD1222 COVID-19 vaccine. Libraries were prepared by immunoSEQ multiplex PCR; TCRdb keeps only in-frame clonotypes and omits some of them. Of 15,000 to 20,000 clones in the sample, approximately 89% were seen once. Sequenced material: peripheral blood, taken 28 days after the second AZD1222 dose. The receptors here all came from an adult who received the AZD1222 COVID-19 vaccine. Both conserved end residues are trimmed from each CDR3. A row's size may be missing; if present it is once, few, many or a size class.

v_call: TRBV6-4; clone_size: NA; cdr3_aa: ASRLTDSGTEAF
v_call: TRBV9; clone_size: NA; cdr3_aa: ASSVSQGHGYT
v_call: TRBV6-5; clone_size: NA; cdr3_aa: ASSYGGGDNSPLH
v_call: TRBV6-4; clone_size: NA; cdr3_aa: ASSQTSGSGYEQF
v_call: TRBV19; clone_size: NA; cdr3_aa: ASSGSGGADTQY
v_call: TRBV30; clone_size: NA; cdr3_aa: AWSVRRSPWTEPPNSPLH
v_call: TRBV5-5; clone_size: NA; cdr3_aa: ASSLAGGAREGIYGYT
v_call: TRBV2; clone_size: NA; cdr3_aa: ASSEQGDYGYT
v_call: TRBV19; clone_size: once; cdr3_aa: ASSIAGGGSVDTQY
v_call: TRBV23-1; clone_size: NA; cdr3_aa: ASSQPTEGP
v_call: TRBV5-4; clone_size: NA; cdr3_aa: ASSFRAGENIQY
v_call: TRBV3-1/TRBV3-2; clone_size: NA; cdr3_aa: ASSHSAEAF
v_call: TRBV5-1; clone_size: NA; cdr3_aa: ASSVPTGGSGNTIY
v_call: TRBV18; clone_size: NA; cdr3_aa: ASSPQKNTEAF
v_call: TRBV28; clone_size: NA; cdr3_aa: ASSRLRPYEQY
v_call: TRBV15; clone_size: NA; cdr3_aa: ATSRGLAGGQEQY
v_call: TRBV29-1; clone_size: NA; cdr3_aa: SAPRGDSYNEQF
v_call: TRBV7-9; clone_size: NA; cdr3_aa: ASSLAAGVGQPQH
v_call: TRBV2; clone_size: NA; cdr3_aa: ASSPDSAGGELF
v_call: TRBV28; clone_size: NA; cdr3_aa: ASSSPSSGGIDIQY
v_call: TRBV9; clone_size: NA; cdr3_aa: ASSVEGQGVTQY
v_call: TRBV6-5; clone_size: NA; cdr3_aa: ASSLHRDHYGYT
v_call: TRBV6-2/TRBV6-3; clone_size: NA; cdr3_aa: ASSYPPPSNYGYT
v_call: TRBV20-1; clone_size: NA; cdr3_aa: SARQETQY
v_call: TRBV19; clone_size: NA; cdr3_aa: ASSIPGTEPYEQY
v_call: TRBV29-1; clone_size: NA; cdr3_aa: SVVGHGAQY
v_call: TRBV7-9; clone_size: NA; cdr3_aa: ASSSQSGQLF
v_call: TRBV14; clone_size: few; cdr3_aa: ASSQDSPWEGTMNTEAF
v_call: TRBV7-6; clone_size: NA; cdr3_aa: ASSPGLAEETQY
v_call: TRBV7-8; clone_size: NA; cdr3_aa: ASSLDLRTGNEAF
v_call: TRBV27; clone_size: NA; cdr3_aa: ASSLFFGTQNTGELF
v_call: TRBV28; clone_size: NA; cdr3_aa: ASSLGGGEDGNTIY
v_call: TRBV2; clone_size: NA; cdr3_aa: ASSVSSGYEQY
v_call: TRBV7-9; clone_size: NA; cdr3_aa: ASSDGTEENSPLH
v_call: TRBV24-1; clone_size: NA; cdr3_aa: ATSMGLVLGSSYNEQF
v_call: TRBV9; clone_size: NA; cdr3_aa: ASSDTGGPYNEQF
v_call: TRBV12-5; clone_size: NA; cdr3_aa: ASGSGLASTDTQY